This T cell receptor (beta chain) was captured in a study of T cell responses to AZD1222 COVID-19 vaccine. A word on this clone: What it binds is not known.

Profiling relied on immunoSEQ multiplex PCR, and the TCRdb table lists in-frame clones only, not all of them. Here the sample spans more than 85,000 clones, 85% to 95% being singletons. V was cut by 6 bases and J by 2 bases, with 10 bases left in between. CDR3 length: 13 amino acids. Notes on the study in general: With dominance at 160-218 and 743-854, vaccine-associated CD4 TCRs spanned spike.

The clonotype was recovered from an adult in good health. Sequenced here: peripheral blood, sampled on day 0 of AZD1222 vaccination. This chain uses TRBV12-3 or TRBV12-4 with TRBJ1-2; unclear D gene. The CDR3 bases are TGTGCCAGCAGGCAGGACGGCAACTATGGCTACACCTTC. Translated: CASRQDGNYGYTF.